Each of the 13 T cell receptor beta chains below was sequenced from the same sample in a study of shared clonotypes between healthy human individuals. Profiled with immunoSEQ multiplex PCR; TCRdb holds only in-frame clones, not every one. The sample comprises 1.4 million or so clones, roughly 98.5% of which are singletons, and approximately 0.4% rests with the top ten. The specimen was naive CD4+ T cells sorted from blood. Subset reported: CD45RA+ positively selected. These receptors were obtained from a man under 40 in good health.

V gene TRBV19 combines with J gene TRBJ2-1; a possible D gene is TRBD1 (6 bases). The germline CDR1 and CDR2 sequences are LNHDA and SQIVND (reference sequence). This CDR3 spans 16 amino acids. V was shortened by 9 bases and J by 1 base, with 19 bases between the two germline ends. CDR3 bases: TGTGCCAGCAGGGGTCCGGGTGGAACTTCCTACAATGAGCAGTTCTTC. Translation: CASRGPGGTSYNEQFF.

The V call is TRBV28, the J call TRBJ2-7; D gene unclear. The germline CDR1 and CDR2 sequences are MDHEN and SYDVKM. The length of the CDR3 is 12 residues. Trimming took off 7 bases at V and 4 bases at J, with 11 bases between the two ends. The CDR3 region has the DNA TGTGCCAGCAAAGTAGGGCTTTACGAGCAGTACTTC. Translating gives CASKVGLYEQYF. The whole variable domain, remainder taken from reference TRBV28 and TRBJ2-7, is DVKVTQSSRYLVKRTGEKVFLECVQDMDHENMFWYRQDPGLGLRLIYFSYDVKMKEKGDIPEGYSVSREKKERFSLILESASTNQTSMYLCASKVGLYEQYFGPGTRLTVT.

CDR3 region: CASSLTGFREPQHF. CDR3 in DNA: TGTGCCAGCAGCTTAACAGGGTTTCGGGAGCCCCAGCATTTT. This chain connects TRBV7-2 to TRBJ1-5; D is perhaps TRBD1 (6 bases). The CDR3 runs 14 residues. V was cut by 2 bases and J by 8 bases, with 13 bases left in between. The germline gives CDR1 SGHTA, CDR2 FQGNSA.

The chain combines TRBV10-3 with TRBJ2-7; D gene uncertain. The V gene lost 1 base and the J gene lost 4 bases, with 14 bases spanning the gap. CDR3 length: 15 residues. Germline V gives CDR1 ENHRY, CDR2 SYGVKD. The chain's CDR3 is CAISEFEVRVYEQYF. The CDR3 nucleotides read TGTGCCATCAGTGAGTTTGAGGTTCGTGTGTACGAGCAGTACTTC.

The chain joins TRBV10-2 to TRBJ2-2, with D perhaps matching TRBD1 or TRBD2 (5 bases each). Deletions cut 7 bases from V and 1 base from J, with 10 bases between. Germline CDR1 and CDR2: WSHSY and SAAADI. The CDR3 runs to 14 residues. CDR3 sequence: CASTLGVNTGELFF. CDR3 in DNA: TGCGCCAGCACTTTGGGGGTGAACACCGGGGAGCTGTTTTTT.

The genes are TRBV30 and TRBJ1-2; D might be TRBD1 (5 bases). Trimming took 3 bases from V and 4 from J, leaving 21 bases between them. CDR3 length: 16 residues. In germline, CDR1 is GTSNPN, CDR2 SVGIG (reference sequence). The CDR3 reads CAWSPRGTAILYGYTF. In nucleotides, the CDR3 is TGTGCCTGGAGCCCAAGGGGAACAGCTATTCTCTATGGCTACACCTTC.

The CDR3 nucleotides are TGTGCCAGCAGTGAAGCGCTGCAGGGGAACTATGGCTACACCTTC. Protein product: CASSEALQGNYGYTF. The V gene is TRBV2, the J gene TRBJ1-2; the D gene is possibly TRBD1 (6 bases). This CDR3 spans 15 amino acids. CDR1 and CDR2 (germline): SNHLY, FYNNEI. V gave up 0 bases and J gave up 2 bases, with 10 bases separating them.

The chain combines TRBV2 with TRBJ1-2; the match to TRBD1 covers 8 bases. This CDR3 spans 15 amino acids. The junction had 9 bases not matched to a gene; V was cut back by 9 bases and J by 0 bases. Germline V gives CDR1 SNHLY, CDR2 FYNNEI. The CDR3 DNA sequence: TGTGCCAGTTATAACAGGGGGGCAACTAACTATGGCTACACCTTC. Its translation: CASYNRGATNYGYTF.

The chain links TRBV10-1 to TRBJ2-1; TRBD2 agrees at 10 bases. J gave up 7 bases and V 3 bases, and 6 bases lay outside the gene matches. The CDR3 covers 15 residues. CDR1 is WNHNN, CDR2 SYGVQD, per germline (reference sequence). The CDR3 bases are TGCGCCAGCAGTGAATGGGGACTAGCGAAGAATGAGCAGTTCTTC. Its translation is CASSEWGLAKNEQFF.

V is TRBV29-1 and J is TRBJ1-1, with unresolved D. Germline V gives CDR1 SQVTM, CDR2 ANQGSEA. V was clipped by 5 bases and J by 4 bases, with 11 bases between them. This CDR3 comprises 12 residues. CDR3 region: CSVLRLSTEAFF. CDR3 nucleotide sequence: TGCAGCGTTCTACGACTGAGCACTGAAGCTTTCTTT.

V usage is TRBV29-1 and J usage is TRBJ2-7, with a tentative D call TRBD2 (5 bases). Between the trimmed V and J ends, which lost 4 bases and 1 base, there was a span of 17 bases. The CDR3 is 15 residues long. The germline V gene has CDR1 SQVTM and CDR2 ANQGSEA. CDR3 nucleotide sequence: TGCAGCGTTGGGAGGTCGGGAAAAAAATCCTACGAGCAGTACTTC. This sequence encodes CSVGRSGKKSYEQYF.

The genes are TRBV6-4 and TRBJ1-1, with D hard to call. The CDR3 consists of 13 residues. V shed 5 bases and J shed 3 bases, with 10 bases lying between them. Germline V gene data show CDR1 as MRHNA and CDR2 as SNTAGT. CDR3: CASSKTQDTEAFF. CDR3 DNA sequence: TGTGCCAGCAGTAAGACCCAAGACACTGAAGCTTTCTTT.

This rearrangement joins TRBV6-6 to TRBJ2-7, with D possibly TRBD2 on 6 matching bases. V was cut by 10 bases and J by 3 bases, with 16 bases left in between. The V gene's germline CDR1 is MNHNY and CDR2 SVGAGI (reference sequence). The length of the CDR3 is 13 residues. This chain's CDR3 is CATIGRSLYEQYF. Here the CDR3 DNA reads TGTGCCACAATAGGGAGGTCACTCTACGAGCAGTACTTC.